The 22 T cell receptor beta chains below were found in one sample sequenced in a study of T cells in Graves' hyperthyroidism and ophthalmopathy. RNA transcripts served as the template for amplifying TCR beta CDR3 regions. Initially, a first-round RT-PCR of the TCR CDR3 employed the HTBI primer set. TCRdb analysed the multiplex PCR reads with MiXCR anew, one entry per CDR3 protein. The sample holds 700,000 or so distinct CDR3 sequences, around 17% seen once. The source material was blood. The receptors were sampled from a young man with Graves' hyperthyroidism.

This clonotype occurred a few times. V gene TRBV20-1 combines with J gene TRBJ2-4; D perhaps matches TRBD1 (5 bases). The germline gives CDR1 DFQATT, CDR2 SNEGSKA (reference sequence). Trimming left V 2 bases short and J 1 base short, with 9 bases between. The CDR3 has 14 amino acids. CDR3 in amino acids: CSARTGEAKNIQYF. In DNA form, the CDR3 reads TGCAGTGCTAGAACAGGAGAGGCCAAAAACATTCAGTACTTC.

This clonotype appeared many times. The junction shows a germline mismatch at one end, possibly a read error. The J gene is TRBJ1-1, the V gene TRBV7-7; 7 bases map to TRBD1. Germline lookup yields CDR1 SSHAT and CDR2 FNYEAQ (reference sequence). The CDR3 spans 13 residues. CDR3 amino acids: CASSRDRDTEAFF. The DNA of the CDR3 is TGTGCTAGCAGCCGGGACAGAGACACTGAAGCTTTCTTT.

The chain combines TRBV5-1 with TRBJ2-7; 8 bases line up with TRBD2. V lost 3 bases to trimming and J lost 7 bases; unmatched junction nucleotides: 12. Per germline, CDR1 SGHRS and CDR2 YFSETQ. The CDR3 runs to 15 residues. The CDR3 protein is CASSSLAEGVWEQYF. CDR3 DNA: TGCGCCAGCAGCTCACTAGCGGAGGGGGTTTGGGAGCAGTACTTC.

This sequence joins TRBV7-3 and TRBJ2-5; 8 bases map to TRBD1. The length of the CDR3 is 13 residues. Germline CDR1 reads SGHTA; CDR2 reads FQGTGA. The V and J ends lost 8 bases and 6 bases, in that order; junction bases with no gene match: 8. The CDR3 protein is CASGTDRGKTQYF. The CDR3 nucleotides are TGTGCCAGCGGGACCGACAGGGGAAAGACCCAGTACTTC.

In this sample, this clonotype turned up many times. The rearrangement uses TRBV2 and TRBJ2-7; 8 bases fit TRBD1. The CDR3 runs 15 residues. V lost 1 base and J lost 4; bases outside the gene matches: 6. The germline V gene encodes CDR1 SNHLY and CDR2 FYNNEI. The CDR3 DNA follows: TGTGCCAGCAGTGAAGGAGGACAGGGATGGTACGAGCAGTACTTC. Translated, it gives CASSEGGQGWYEQYF. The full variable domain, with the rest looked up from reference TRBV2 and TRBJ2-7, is EPEVTQTPSHQVTQMGQEVILRCVPISNHLYFYWYRQILGQKVEFLVSFYNNEISEKSEIFDDQFSVERPDGSNFTLKIRSTKLEDSAMYFCASSEGGQGWYEQYFGPGTRLTVT.

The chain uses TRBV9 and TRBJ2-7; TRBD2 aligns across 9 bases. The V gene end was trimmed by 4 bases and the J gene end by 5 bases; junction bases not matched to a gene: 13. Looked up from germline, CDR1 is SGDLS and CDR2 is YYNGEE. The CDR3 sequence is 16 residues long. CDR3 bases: TGTGCCAGCAGCCCCCGGTCGTCTAGCGGGACGCACGAGCAGTACTTC. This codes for CASSPRSSSGTHEQYF.

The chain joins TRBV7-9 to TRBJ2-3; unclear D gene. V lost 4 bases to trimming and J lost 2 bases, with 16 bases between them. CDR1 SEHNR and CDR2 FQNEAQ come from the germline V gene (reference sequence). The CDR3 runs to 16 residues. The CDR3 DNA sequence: TGTGCCAGCAGCTCAGGTTGGGGAACCGTCACAGATACGCAGTATTTT. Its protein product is CASSSGWGTVTDTQYF. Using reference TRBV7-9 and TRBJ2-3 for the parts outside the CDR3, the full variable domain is DTGVSQNPRHKITKRGQNVTFRCDPISEHNRLYWYRQTLGQGPEFLTYFQNEAQLEKSRLLSDRFSAERPKGSFSTLEIQRTEQGDSAMYLCASSSGWGTVTDTQYFGPGTRLTVL.

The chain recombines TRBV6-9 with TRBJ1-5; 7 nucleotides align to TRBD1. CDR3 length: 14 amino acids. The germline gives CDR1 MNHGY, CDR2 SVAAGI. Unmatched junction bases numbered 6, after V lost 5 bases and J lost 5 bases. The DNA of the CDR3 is TGTGCCAGCAGTCCCGGACAGGCATATCAGCCCCAGCATTTT. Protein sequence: CASSPGQAYQPQHF.

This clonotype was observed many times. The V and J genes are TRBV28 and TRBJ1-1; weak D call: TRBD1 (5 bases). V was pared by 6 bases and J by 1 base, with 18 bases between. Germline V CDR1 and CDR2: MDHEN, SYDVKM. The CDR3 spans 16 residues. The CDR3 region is CASSIAGNWRNTEAFF. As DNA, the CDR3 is TGTGCCAGCAGCATAGCAGGGAACTGGAGGAACACTGAAGCTTTCTTT.

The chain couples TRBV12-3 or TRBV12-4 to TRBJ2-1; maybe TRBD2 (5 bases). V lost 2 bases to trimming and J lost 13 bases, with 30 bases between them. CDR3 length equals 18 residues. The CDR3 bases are TGTGCCAGCAGTTTATGGAGGCAGTACCCATCTCCAGAAAGCCGCCAGTTCTTC. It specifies CASSLWRQYPSPESRQFF.

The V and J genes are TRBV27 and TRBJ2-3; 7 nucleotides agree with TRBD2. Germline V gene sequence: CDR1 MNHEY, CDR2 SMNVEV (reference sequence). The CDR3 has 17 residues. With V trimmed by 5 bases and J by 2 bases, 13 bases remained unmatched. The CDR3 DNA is TGTGCCAGCAGTCCTAGCGGAGACAGACAGTACACAGATACGCAGTATTTT. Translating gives CASSPSGDRQYTDTQYF.

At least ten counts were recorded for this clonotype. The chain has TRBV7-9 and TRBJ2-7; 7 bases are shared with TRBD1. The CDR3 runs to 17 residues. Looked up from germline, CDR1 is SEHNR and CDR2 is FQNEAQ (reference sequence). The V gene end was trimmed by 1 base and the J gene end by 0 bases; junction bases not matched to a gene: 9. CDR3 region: CASSLVGMGQSSYEQYF. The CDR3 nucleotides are TGTGCCAGCAGCTTAGTGGGGATGGGACAGAGCTCCTACGAGCAGTACTTC.

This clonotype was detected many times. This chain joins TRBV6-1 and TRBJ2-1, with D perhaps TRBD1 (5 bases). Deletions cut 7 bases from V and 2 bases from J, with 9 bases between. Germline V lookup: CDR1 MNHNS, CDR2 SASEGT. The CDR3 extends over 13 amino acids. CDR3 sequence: CASTLGAYNEQFF. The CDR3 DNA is TGTGCCAGCACCCTAGGGGCCTACAATGAGCAGTTCTTC.

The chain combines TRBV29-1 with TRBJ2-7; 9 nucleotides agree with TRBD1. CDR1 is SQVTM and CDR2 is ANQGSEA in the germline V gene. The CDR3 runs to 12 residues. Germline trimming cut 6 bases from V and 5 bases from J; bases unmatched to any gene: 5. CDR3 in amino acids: CSVGQGKNEQYF. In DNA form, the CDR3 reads TGCAGCGTAGGACAGGGGAAGAACGAGCAGTACTTC.

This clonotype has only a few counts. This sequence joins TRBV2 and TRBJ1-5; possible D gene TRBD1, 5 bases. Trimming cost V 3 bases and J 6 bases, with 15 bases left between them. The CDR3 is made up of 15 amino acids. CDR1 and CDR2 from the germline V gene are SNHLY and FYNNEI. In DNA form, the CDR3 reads TGTGCCAGCAGTGAGTCTGGGACCTGGGGTCAGCCCCAGCATTTT. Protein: CASSESGTWGQPQHF.

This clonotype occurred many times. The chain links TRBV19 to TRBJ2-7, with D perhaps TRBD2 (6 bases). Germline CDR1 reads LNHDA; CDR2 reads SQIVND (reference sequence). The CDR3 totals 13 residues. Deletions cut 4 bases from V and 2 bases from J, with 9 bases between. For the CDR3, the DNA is TGTGCCAGTAGTACGGGGGTCGCCTACGAGCAGTACTTC. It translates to CASSTGVAYEQYF. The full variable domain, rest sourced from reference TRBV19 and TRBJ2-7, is DGGITQSPKYLFRKEGQNVTLSCEQNLNHDAMYWYRQDPGQGLRLIYYSQIVNDFQKGDIAEGYSVSREKKESFPLTVTSAQKNPTAFYLCASSTGVAYEQYFGPGTRLTVT.

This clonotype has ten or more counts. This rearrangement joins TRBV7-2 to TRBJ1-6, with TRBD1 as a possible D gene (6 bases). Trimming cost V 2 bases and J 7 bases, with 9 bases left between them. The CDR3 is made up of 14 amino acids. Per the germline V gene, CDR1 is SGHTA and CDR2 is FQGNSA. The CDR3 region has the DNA TGTGCCAGCAGCTTAAGGGGGACCAATTCACCCCTCCACTTT. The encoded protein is CASSLRGTNSPLHF.

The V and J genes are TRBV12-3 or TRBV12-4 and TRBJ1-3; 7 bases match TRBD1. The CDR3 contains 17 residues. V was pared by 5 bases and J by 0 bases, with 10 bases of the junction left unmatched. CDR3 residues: CASSPWTGFHSGNTIYF. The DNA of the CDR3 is TGTGCCAGCAGTCCTTGGACAGGTTTTCACTCTGGAAACACCATATATTTT.

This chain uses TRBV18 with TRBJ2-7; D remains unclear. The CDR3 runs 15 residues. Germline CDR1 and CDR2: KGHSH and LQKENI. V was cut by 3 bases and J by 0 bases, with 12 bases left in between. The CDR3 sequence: CASSPHADSSYEQYF. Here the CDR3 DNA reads TGTGCCAGCTCACCCCATGCGGATTCCTCCTACGAGCAGTACTTC. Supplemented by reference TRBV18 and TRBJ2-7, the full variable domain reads NAGVMQNPRHLVRRRGQEARLRCSPMKGHSHVYWYRQLPEEGLKFMVYLQKENIIDESGMPKERFSAEFPKEGPSILRIQQVVRGDSAAYFCASSPHADSSYEQYFGPGTRLTVT.

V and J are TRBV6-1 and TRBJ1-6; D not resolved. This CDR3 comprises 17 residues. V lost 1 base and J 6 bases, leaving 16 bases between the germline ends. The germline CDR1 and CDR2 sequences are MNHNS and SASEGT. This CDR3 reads CASSEDGSRFGNSPLHF. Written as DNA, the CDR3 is TGTGCCAGCAGTGAAGACGGGTCCAGGTTCGGTAATTCACCCCTCCACTTT.

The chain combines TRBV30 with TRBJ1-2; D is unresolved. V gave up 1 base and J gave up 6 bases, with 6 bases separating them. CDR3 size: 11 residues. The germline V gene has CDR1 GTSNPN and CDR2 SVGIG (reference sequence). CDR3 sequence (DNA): TGTGCCTGGAGTGCCCTGGATGGCTACACCTTC. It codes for CAWSALDGYTF.

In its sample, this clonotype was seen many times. The CDR3 DNA is TGTGCCAGCAGACTGAGGGGTAGTAGCAATCAGCCCCAGCATTTT. This encodes CASRLRGSSNQPQHF. The genes are TRBV28 and TRBJ1-5, with D tentatively TRBD1 (5 bases). The CDR3 extends over 15 amino acids. Trimming pared 6 bases from V and 0 bases from J, leaving 12 bases between. Germline V gene lookup returns CDR1 MDHEN and CDR2 SYDVKM.